This TCR beta chain was sequenced in a study of blood T cells in healthy people across ages. Alongside a J-beta primer mix, a sample-barcoded 5' primer served in a second PCR lasting 7 to 11 cycles. Using its own MiXCR run on the 5' RACE reads, TCRdb lists one record per CDR3 protein. The sample shows some 1,500,000 distinct CDR3 sequences, approximately 43% of them seen only once. CDR1 KGHSH and CDR2 LQKENI come from the germline V gene. V shed 6 bases and J shed 13 bases, with 15 bases lying between them. CDR3 length equals 11 residues. The chain recombines TRBV18 with TRBJ2-5, with no clear D. Sequenced sample: blood. The source is a woman younger than 35 in good health. The CDR3 loop is CASSSGVDGYF. The CDR3 bases are TGTGCCAGCTCTAGTGGTGTCGATGGGTACTTC.